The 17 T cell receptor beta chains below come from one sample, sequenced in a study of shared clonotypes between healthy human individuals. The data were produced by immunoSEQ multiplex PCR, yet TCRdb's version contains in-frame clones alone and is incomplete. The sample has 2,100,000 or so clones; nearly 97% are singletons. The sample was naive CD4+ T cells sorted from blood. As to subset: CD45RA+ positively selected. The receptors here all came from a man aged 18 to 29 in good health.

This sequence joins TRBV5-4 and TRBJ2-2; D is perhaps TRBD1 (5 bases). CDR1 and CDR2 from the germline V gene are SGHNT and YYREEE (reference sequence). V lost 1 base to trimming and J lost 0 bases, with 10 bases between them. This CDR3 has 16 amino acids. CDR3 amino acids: CASSLSPRANTGELFF. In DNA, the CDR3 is TGTGCCAGCAGCTTGAGTCCCAGGGCGAACACCGGGGAGCTGTTTTTT. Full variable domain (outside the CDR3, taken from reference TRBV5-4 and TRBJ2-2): ETGVTQSPTHLIKTRGQQVTLRCSSQSGHNTVSWYQQALGQGPQFIFQYYREEENGRGNFPPRFSGLQFPNYSSELNVNALELDDSALYLCASSLSPRANTGELFFGEGSRLTVL.

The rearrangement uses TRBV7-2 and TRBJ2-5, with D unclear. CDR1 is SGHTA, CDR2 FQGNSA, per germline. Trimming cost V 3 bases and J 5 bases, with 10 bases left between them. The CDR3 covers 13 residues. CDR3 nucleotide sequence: TGTGCCAGCAGCTTCCGTCCCCTCGAGACCCAGTACTTC. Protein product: CASSFRPLETQYF.

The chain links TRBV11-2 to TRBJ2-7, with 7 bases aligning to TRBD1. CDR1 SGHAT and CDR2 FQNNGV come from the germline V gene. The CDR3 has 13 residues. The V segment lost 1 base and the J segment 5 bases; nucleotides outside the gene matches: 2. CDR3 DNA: TGTGCCAGCAGCTTAGGACAGGGCGACGAGCAGTACTTC. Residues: CASSLGQGDEQYF.

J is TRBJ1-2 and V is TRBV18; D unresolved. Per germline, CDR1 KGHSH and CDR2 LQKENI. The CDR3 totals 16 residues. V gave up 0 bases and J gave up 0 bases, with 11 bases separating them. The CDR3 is CASSPPRIETNYGYTF. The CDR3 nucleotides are TGTGCCAGCTCACCACCGAGGATAGAAACTAACTATGGCTACACCTTC.

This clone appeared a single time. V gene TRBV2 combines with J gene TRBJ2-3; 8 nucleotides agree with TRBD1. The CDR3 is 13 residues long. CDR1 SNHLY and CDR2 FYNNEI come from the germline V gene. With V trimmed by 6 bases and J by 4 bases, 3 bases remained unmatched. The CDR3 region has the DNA TGTGCCAGCAGGATGGACAGGGCAGATACGCAGTATTTT. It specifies CASRMDRADTQYF.

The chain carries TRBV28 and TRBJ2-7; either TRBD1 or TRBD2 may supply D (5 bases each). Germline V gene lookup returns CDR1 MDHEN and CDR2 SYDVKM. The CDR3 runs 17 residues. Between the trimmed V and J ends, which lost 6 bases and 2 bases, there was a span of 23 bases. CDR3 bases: TGTGCCAGCAGGATAGCCTCAACCGGGACCTCTCCCTACGAGCAGTACTTC. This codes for CASRIASTGTSPYEQYF.

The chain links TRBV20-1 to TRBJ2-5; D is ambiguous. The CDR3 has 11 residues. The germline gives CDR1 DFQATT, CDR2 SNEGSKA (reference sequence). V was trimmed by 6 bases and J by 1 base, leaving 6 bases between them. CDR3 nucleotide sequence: TGCAGTGCCAACCCCCAAGAGACCCAGTACTTC. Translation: CSANPQETQYF.

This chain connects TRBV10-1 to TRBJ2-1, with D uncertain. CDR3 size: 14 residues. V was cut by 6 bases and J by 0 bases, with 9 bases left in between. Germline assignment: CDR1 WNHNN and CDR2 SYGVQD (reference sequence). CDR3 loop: CASRPDSSYNEQFF. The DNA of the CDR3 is TGCGCCAGCAGGCCCGATAGCTCCTACAATGAGCAGTTCTTC.

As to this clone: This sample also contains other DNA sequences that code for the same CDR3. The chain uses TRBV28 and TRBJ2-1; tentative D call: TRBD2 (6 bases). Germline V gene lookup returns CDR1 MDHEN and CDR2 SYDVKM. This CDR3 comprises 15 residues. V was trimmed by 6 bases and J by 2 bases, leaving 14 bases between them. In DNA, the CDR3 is TGTGCCAGCAGCCCGTCCGGCGGGACCTACAATGAGCAGTTCTTC. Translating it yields CASSPSGGTYNEQFF.

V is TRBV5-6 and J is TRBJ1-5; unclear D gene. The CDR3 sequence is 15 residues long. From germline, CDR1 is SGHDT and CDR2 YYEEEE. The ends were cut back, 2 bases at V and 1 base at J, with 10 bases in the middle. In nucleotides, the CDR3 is TGTGCCAGCAGCTTAGGGCCACTAAGCAATCAGCCCCAGCATTTT. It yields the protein CASSLGPLSNQPQHF.

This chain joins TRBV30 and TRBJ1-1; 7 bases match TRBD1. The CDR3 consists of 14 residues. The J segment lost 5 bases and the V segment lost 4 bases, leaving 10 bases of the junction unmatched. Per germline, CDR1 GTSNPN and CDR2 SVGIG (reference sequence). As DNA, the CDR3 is TGTGCCTGGACGACAGGGAAGGTGGGAACTGAAGCTTTCTTT. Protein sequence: CAWTTGKVGTEAFF.

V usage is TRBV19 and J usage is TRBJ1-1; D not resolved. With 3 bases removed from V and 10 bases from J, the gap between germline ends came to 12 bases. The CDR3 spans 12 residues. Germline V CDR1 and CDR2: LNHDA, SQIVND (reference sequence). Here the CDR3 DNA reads TGTGCCAGTAGTATGGAGTCTCGGGGAGCTTTCTTT. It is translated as CASSMESRGAFF. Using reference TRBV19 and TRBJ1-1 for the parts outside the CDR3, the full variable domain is DGGITQSPKYLFRKEGQNVTLSCEQNLNHDAMYWYRQDPGQGLRLIYYSQIVNDFQKGDIAEGYSVSREKKESFPLTVTSAQKNPTAFYLCASSMESRGAFFGQGTRLTVV.

The CDR3 sequence is CASSEKANYGYTF. The CDR3 nucleotides read TGTGCCAGCAGCGAGAAAGCTAACTATGGCTACACCTTC. The V and J genes are TRBV21-1 and TRBJ1-2. TRBV21-1 represents a pseudogene. This CDR3 comprises 13 residues.

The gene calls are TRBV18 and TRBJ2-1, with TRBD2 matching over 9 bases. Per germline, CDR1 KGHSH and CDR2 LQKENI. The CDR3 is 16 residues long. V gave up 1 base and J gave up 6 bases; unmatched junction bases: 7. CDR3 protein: CASSPLSAGGPNEQFF. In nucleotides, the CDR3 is TGTGCCAGCTCACCACTGTCCGCGGGAGGGCCCAATGAGCAGTTCTTC.

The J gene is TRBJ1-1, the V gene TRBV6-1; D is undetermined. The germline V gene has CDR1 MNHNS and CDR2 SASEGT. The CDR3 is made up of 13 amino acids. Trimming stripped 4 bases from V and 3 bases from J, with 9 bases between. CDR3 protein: CASSAGGHTEAFF. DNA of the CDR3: TGTGCCAGCAGTGCCGGTGGGCACACTGAAGCTTTCTTT.

The CDR3, as DNA: TGTGCCAGCAGCTTAACCGCCCCGCGGGACTCATACGAGCAGTACTTC. Translation: CASSLTAPRDSYEQYF. This rearrangement joins TRBV7-9 to TRBJ2-7; maybe TRBD2 (6 bases). The germline gives CDR1 SEHNR, CDR2 FQNEAQ (reference sequence). The CDR3 is 16 amino acids. Deletions cut 2 bases from V and 4 bases from J, with 18 bases between. The whole variable domain, remainder taken from reference TRBV7-9 and TRBJ2-7, is DTGVSQNPRHKITKRGQNVTFRCDPISEHNRLYWYRQTLGQGPEFLTYFQNEAQLEKSRLLSDRFSAERPKGSFSTLEIQRTEQGDSAMYLCASSLTAPRDSYEQYFGPGTRLTVT.

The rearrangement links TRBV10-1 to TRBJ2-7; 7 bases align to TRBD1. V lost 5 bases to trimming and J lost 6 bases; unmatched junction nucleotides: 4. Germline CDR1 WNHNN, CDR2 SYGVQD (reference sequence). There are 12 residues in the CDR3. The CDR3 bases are TGCGCCAGCAGTCAGACAGGGCTCGAGCAGTACTTC. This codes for CASSQTGLEQYF.